The TCR beta chain under discussion was sequenced for a study of T cell changes during pregnancy in multiple sclerosis. The protocol was immunoSEQ multiplex PCR, while the TCRdb copy is restricted to in-frame clones and leaves out a portion. The table lists 65,000 to 85,000 clones, 94% of them singletons, with about 0.99% in the top ten. Germline values: CDR1 MNHNS, CDR2 SASEGT. V lost 5 bases to trimming and J lost 0 bases, with 10 bases between them. This CDR3 is built from 14 residues. This clone was seen a handful of times. V gene TRBV6-1 combines with J gene TRBJ1-1; D is perhaps TRBD1 (6 bases). The sequencing here drew on peripheral blood, taken in the second trimester of pregnancy. The clonotype was recovered from a female donor in good health, enrolled as a control in a pregnancy study. CDR3 sequence reads: CASSLGTLNTEAFF. The DNA for the CDR3 is TGTGCCAGCAGTCTAGGGACACTGAACACTGAAGCTTTCTTT.